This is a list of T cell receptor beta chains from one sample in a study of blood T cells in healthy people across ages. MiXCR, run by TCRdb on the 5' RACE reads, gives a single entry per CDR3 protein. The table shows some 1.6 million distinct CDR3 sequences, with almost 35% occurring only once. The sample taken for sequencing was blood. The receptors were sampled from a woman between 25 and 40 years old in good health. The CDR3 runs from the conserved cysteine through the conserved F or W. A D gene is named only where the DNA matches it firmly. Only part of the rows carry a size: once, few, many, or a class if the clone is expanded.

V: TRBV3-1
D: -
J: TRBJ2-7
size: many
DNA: TGTGCCAGCAGCCAATTGTCCTACGAGCAGTACTTC
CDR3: CASSQLSYEQYF

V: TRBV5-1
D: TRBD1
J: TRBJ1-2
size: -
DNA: TGCGCCAGCAGCTTGGATACAGGGGTCGGTGGCTACACCTTC
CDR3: CASSLDTGVGGYTF

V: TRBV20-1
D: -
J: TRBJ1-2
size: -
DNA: TGCAGTGCTAGAGATCCCCAGCCAGCTAACTATGGCTACACCTTC
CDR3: CSARDPQPANYGYTF

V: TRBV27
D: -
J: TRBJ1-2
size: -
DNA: TGTGCCAGCACCCCAATCAGCCAGGCGCGAAACTATGGCTACACCTTC
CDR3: CASTPISQARNYGYTF

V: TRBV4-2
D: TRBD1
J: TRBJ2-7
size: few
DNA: TGTGCCAGCAGCCAAGATCGGGACAGGGGGCCTCTCGTGAGCGAGCAGTACTTC
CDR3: CASSQDRDRGPLVSEQYF

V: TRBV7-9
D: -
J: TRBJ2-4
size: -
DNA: TGTGTCAGCAGCTCTCAAAGGGAGCAGTACTTC
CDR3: CVSSSQREQYF

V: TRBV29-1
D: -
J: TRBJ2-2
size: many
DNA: TGCAGCGTCCCACTAGGGACCGGGGAGCTGTTTTTT
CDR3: CSVPLGTGELFF

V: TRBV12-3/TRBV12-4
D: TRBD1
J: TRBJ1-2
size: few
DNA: TGTGCCAGCAGTTTAAAGCGTCCACAGGGGATTGGCTACACCTTC
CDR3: CASSLKRPQGIGYTF

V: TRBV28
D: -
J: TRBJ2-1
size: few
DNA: TGTGCCAGCAGTCTTACGTCGCGGTGGTCCGGTAATGAGCAGTTCTTC
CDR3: CASSLTSRWSGNEQFF

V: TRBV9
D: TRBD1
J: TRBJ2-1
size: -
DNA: TGTGCCAGCAGCGTAGAAACCCTCGGGACAGGGCTAGGTGATGAGCAGTTCTTC
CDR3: CASSVETLGTGLGDEQFF

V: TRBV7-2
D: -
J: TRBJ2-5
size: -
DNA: TGTGCCAGCAGCAGACCAGCCGGAGGGGCAGAGACCCAGTACTTC
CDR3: CASSRPAGGAETQYF

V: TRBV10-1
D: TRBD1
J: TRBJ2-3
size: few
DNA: TGCGCCAGCAGTGTCGACAGGGGTGAGGTAGATACGCAGTATTTT
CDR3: CASSVDRGEVDTQYF

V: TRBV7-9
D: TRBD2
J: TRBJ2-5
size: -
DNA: TGTGCCAGCAGCTTAGAGAGCGGGGGGCTCCACCAAGAGACCCAGTACTTC
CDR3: CASSLESGGLHQETQYF

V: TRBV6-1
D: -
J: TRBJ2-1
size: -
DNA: TGTGCCAGCAGCGAAGCACCGGGACTCCCGCAGTTCTTC
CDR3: CASSEAPGLPQFF

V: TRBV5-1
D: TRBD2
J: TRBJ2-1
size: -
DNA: TGCGCCAGCAGCTGGGGGGGAGCTGGTGAGCAGTTCTTC
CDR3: CASSWGGAGEQFF

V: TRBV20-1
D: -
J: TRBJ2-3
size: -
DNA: TGCAGTACTGGAGGAGAGTTCCCCCCCGATACGCAGTATTTT
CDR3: CSTGGEFPPDTQYF

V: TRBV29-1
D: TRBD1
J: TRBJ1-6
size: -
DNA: TGCAGCGTGGGGTTGGGGACAGCTAATTCACCCCTCCACTTT
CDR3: CSVGLGTANSPLHF

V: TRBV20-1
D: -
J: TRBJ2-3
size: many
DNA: TGCAGTGCTAGTAACAGGTTCACAGATACGCAGTATTTT
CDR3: CSASNRFTDTQYF

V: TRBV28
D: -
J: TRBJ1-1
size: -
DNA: TGTGTCAGCAGTCTAGTCTCGAACACTGAAGCTTTCTTT
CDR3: CVSSLVSNTEAFF

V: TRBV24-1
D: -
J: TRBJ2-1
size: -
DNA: TGTGCCACCAGTGATTTGAGCTACAATGAGCAGTTCTTC
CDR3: CATSDLSYNEQFF

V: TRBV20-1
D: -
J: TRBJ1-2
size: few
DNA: TGCAGTGCGAGGCTAATGGGTGGCTACACCTTC
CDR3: CSARLMGGYTF

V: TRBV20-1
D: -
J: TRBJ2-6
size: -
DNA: TGCAGTGATCCGGCCGGGGCCAACGTCCTGACTTTC
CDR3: CSDPAGANVLTF

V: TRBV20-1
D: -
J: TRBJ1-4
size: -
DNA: TGCAGTGCTAGAGAAGGGGCTGCGGGGCAAAAACTGTTTTTT
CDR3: CSAREGAAGQKLFF

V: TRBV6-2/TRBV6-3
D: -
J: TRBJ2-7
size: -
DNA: TGTGCCAGCAGACCGGGCCGCCACGAGCAGTACTTC
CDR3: CASRPGRHEQYF

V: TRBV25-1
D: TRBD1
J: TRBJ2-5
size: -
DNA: TGTGCCAGCAGGGCTCCGGGACAGGCTGGGGAGCAGTACTTC
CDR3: CASRAPGQAGEQYF

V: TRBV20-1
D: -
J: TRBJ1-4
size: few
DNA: TGCAGTGCTAGAGCTTCGGGTATGCCTAATGAAAAACTGTTTTTT
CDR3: CSARASGMPNEKLFF

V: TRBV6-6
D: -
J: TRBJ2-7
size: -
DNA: TGTGCCAGCAGTTACGACGCAGAAGCCTACGAGCAGTACTTC
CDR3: CASSYDAEAYEQYF

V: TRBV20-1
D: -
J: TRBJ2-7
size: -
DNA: TGCAGTGCTAGAGATTTCCGGACAACGGACGGCGAGCAGTACTTC
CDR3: CSARDFRTTDGEQYF

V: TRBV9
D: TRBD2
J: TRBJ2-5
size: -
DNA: TGTGCCAGCAGCTCCGGGGGGTTCCAAGAGACCCAGTACTTC
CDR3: CASSSGGFQETQYF

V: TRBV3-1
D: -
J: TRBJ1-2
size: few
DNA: TGTGCCAGCAGCCAAGAGGCACAGGCTGGTGGCTACACCTTC
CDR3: CASSQEAQAGGYTF

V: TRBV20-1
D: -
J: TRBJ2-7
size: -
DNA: TGCAGTGCTAGCCCCAGCCGACGGATCTCCTACGAGCAGTACTTC
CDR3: CSASPSRRISYEQYF

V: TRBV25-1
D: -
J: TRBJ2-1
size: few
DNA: TGTGCCAGCATGATAGTGCATGAGCAGTTCTTC
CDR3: CASMIVHEQFF